The 23 T cell receptor beta chains listed next were all sequenced from one sample in a study of vaccination and CD4 T cells after COVID-19. Sequenced with the Oncomine TCR Beta short-read assay was DNA taken from cultured CD4+ T cells. TCRdb fed the PCR reads into MiXCR, producing one record per CDR3 protein. This table has thousands of distinct CDR3 sequences, 77% appearing once. Treatment described: roughly nine-day PBMC culture with coronavirus spike peptide pools or control peptides (ViraFEST assay). The antigens these receptors bind are not known. Specimen: CD4+ T cells from blood, cultured in vitro. The receptors shown here come from a human donor who had recovered from COVID-19.

The chain joins TRBV30 to TRBJ1-2; D gene uncertain. V was trimmed by 0 bases and J by 4 bases, leaving 6 bases between them. CDR1 GTSNPN and CDR2 SVGIG come from the germline V gene (reference sequence). The CDR3 extends over 12 amino acids. In nucleotides, the CDR3 is TGTGCCTGGAGTGTAAGCTCCTATGGCTACACCTTC. This encodes CAWSVSSYGYTF.

The rearrangement joins TRBV7-8 to TRBJ1-2; D remains unclear. This CDR3 is built from 12 residues. Deletions cut 3 bases from V and 2 bases from J, with 4 bases between. In germline, CDR1 is SGHVS, CDR2 FQNEAQ. The CDR3 bases are TGTGCCAGCAGCTTCCAGAACTATGGCTACACCTTC. It codes for CASSFQNYGYTF.

The chain joins TRBV7-2 to TRBJ2-7; 10 bases match TRBD1. The length of the CDR3 is 21 residues. Germline assignment: CDR1 SGHTA and CDR2 FQGNSA. V dropped 2 bases and J dropped 3; count of bases not matched to a gene: 22. The chain's CDR3 is CASSLRPGGQGLRRVYYEQYF. Written as DNA, the CDR3 is TGTGCCAGCAGCTTACGACCTGGGGGACAGGGGCTCCGTCGGGTCTACTACGAGCAGTACTTC.

The rearrangement joins TRBV6-1 to TRBJ2-5; 7 nucleotides line up with TRBD1. CDR1 is MNHNS, CDR2 SASEGT, per germline. With 2 bases clipped from V and 7 bases from J, the junction kept 7 bases outside the gene matches. The CDR3 length is 14 residues. The CDR3 here is CASSESTGYGTQYF. The CDR3 coding sequence is TGTGCCAGCAGTGAATCGACAGGGTACGGGACCCAGTACTTC.

The V gene is TRBV20-1, the J gene TRBJ1-2, with D perhaps matching TRBD1 (6 bases). V was pared by 2 bases and J by 2 bases, with 12 bases between. The CDR3 covers 14 residues. Per germline, CDR1 DFQATT and CDR2 SNEGSKA (reference sequence). DNA of the CDR3: TGCAGTGCTAGATCCACAGGGTCCAACTATGGCTACACCTTC. It specifies CSARSTGSNYGYTF.

This clonotype was counted a few times. This sequence joins TRBV6-1 and TRBJ1-4; 10 nucleotides agree with TRBD1. This CDR3 has 15 amino acids. The trim removed 6 bases at V and 10 bases at J, leaving 11 bases unmatched. CDR1 MNHNS and CDR2 SASEGT come from the germline V gene. CDR3 sequence reads: CASRPAGTGELKLFF. The CDR3 DNA follows: TGTGCCAGCAGGCCAGCGGGGACAGGGGAACTAAAACTGTTTTTT.

CDR3 sequence (DNA): TGTGCCAGCAGCTCCCAGTATTTGGGGGGTTCACCCCTCCACTTT. Protein sequence: CASSSQYLGGSPLHF. The V gene is TRBV7-2, the J gene TRBJ1-6; tentatively, D is TRBD1 (5 bases). V lost 4 bases, J lost 9 bases, and 16 bases lay in between. CDR1 is SGHTA, CDR2 FQGNSA, per germline. CDR3 length: 15 amino acids.

This clonotype was recorded a few times. The V call is TRBV6-5, the J call TRBJ1-2; perhaps TRBD1 as D (5 bases). This CDR3 is 15 amino acids long. V lost 2 bases to trimming and J lost 7 bases, with 17 bases between them. Germline values: CDR1 MNHEY, CDR2 SVGAGI. The CDR3 nucleotides are TGTGCCAGCAGTTACCCCGGCCGGCAGGGTGGTGGCTACACCTTC. As protein: CASSYPGRQGGGYTF.

This clonotype was detected a few times. The chain couples TRBV30 to TRBJ1-1; D unresolved. Trimming shortened V by 4 bases and J by 2 bases, and 14 bases separated the two germline ends. Germline V gene sequence: CDR1 GTSNPN, CDR2 SVGIG (reference sequence). This CDR3 contains 14 residues. The CDR3 loop reads CAWKVLGLNTEAFF. The CDR3 region has the DNA TGTGCCTGGAAGGTCCTGGGCCTCAACACTGAAGCTTTCTTT.

This rearrangement joins TRBV7-2 to TRBJ1-5; D not certain. Germline CDR1 is SGHTA and CDR2 is FQGNSA. This CDR3 spans 18 amino acids. The germline V and J ends were trimmed by 4 bases and 0 bases, with 19 bases remaining between them. The CDR3 nucleotides are TGTGCCAGCAGCTCCCCCCGTTCCGGCCAGTATAGCAATCAGCCCCAGCATTTT. It codes for CASSSPRSGQYSNQPQHF.

The chain is built from TRBV18 and TRBJ1-5; D call uncertain. The CDR3 has 15 residues. The germline V gene encodes CDR1 KGHSH and CDR2 LQKENI. V was pared by 3 bases and J by 5 bases, with 14 bases between. DNA for the CDR3: TGTGCCAGCTCACCCACCTCTCCGGGCGATCAGCCCCAGCATTTT. It encodes CASSPTSPGDQPQHF.

This chain's CDR3 is CASSLAEQGARGEQYF. The CDR3 region has the DNA TGTGCCAGCAGCTTAGCCGAACAGGGGGCGCGGGGCGAGCAGTACTTC. This chain joins TRBV7-2 and TRBJ2-7, with 9 nucleotides matching TRBD1. The germline CDR1 and CDR2 sequences are SGHTA and FQGNSA. Germline trimming cut 0 bases from V and 6 bases from J; bases unmatched to any gene: 9. The CDR3 consists of 16 residues.

The rearrangement uses TRBV15 and TRBJ1-2; tentatively, D is TRBD1 (6 bases). The ends were cut back, 0 bases at V and 2 bases at J, with 13 bases in the middle. Germline V CDR1 and CDR2: LNHNV, YYDKDF (reference sequence). The length of the CDR3 is 16 residues. The CDR3 DNA is TGTGCCACCAGCAGAGAGGAACCAGGACAGAACTATGGCTACACCTTC. This encodes CATSREEPGQNYGYTF.

The gene calls are TRBV10-3 and TRBJ1-1; D gene unclear. From germline, CDR1 is ENHRY and CDR2 SYGVKD. Between the trimmed V and J ends, which lost 3 bases and 1 base, there was a span of 9 bases. The CDR3 totals 14 residues. CDR3 nucleotides: TGTGCCATCAGTGATATCGCTGGGAACACTGAAGCTTTCTTT. This sequence encodes CAISDIAGNTEAFF.

This chain joins TRBV9 and TRBJ1-6, with a weak D call TRBD1 (5 bases). Germline CDR1 is SGDLS and CDR2 is YYNGEE. V was shortened by 4 bases and J by 7 bases, with 18 bases between the two germline ends. The CDR3 is made up of 16 amino acids. The CDR3 nucleotides are TGTGCCAGCAGCCCTCGCGGCGGGGCCATAAATTCACCCCTCCACTTT. This codes for CASSPRGGAINSPLHF.

The chain joins TRBV20-1 to TRBJ1-2; D not certain. The germline V gene has CDR1 DFQATT and CDR2 SNEGSKA (reference sequence). V lost 5 bases, J lost 7 bases, and 14 bases lay in between. The CDR3 has 12 amino acids. The CDR3 sequence: CSAPALAFGYTF. The CDR3 nucleotides read TGCAGTGCTCCTGCTCTTGCCTTTGGCTACACCTTC.

This clonotype was detected once. The chain uses TRBV19 and TRBJ1-3; no definite D call. The CDR3 is 15 residues long. Trimming shortened V by 4 bases and J by 0 bases, and 10 bases separated the two germline ends. The V gene's germline CDR1 is LNHDA and CDR2 SQIVND (reference sequence). In DNA, the CDR3 is TGTGCCAGTAGTACCTATGTGAGCTCTGGAAACACCATATATTTT. It encodes CASSTYVSSGNTIYF. The entire variable domain, with the rest obtained from reference TRBV19 and TRBJ1-3, is as follows: DGGITQSPKYLFRKEGQNVTLSCEQNLNHDAMYWYRQDPGQGLRLIYYSQIVNDFQKGDIAEGYSVSREKKESFPLTVTSAQKNPTAFYLCASSTYVSSGNTIYFGEGSWLTVV.

The chain uses TRBV27 and TRBJ2-4, with 9 bases that match TRBD2. V lost 3 bases and J lost 0; bases outside the gene matches: 3. This CDR3 region has 16 residues. Germline CDR1 reads MNHEY; CDR2 reads SMNVEV (reference sequence). For the CDR3, the DNA is TGTGCCAGCAGTTTGGGGACTAGCCCAGCCAAAAACATTCAGTACTTC. This encodes CASSLGTSPAKNIQYF.

The chain has TRBV6-1 and TRBJ2-3; D might be TRBD2 (6 bases). Germline V CDR1 and CDR2: MNHNS, SASEGT. The germline V and J ends were trimmed by 5 bases and 2 bases, with 17 bases remaining between them. This CDR3 has 16 residues. CDR3 sequence reads: CASSTHSGSPTDTQYF. The CDR3 DNA sequence: TGTGCCAGCAGTACGCACAGCGGGTCCCCCACAGATACGCAGTATTTT.

The gene calls are TRBV29-1 and TRBJ2-7; possibly TRBD1 for D (5 bases). The CDR3 runs to 13 residues. Trimming cost V 6 bases and J 7 bases, with 19 bases left between them. CDR1 is SQVTM, CDR2 ANQGSEA, per germline. The CDR3 here is CSVEPDMALEQYF. The CDR3 DNA sequence: TGCAGCGTGGAGCCGGACATGGCCCTTGAGCAGTACTTC.

This clonotype was found once. This rearrangement joins TRBV21-1 to TRBJ1-1. TRBV21-1 is given as a pseudogene. The CDR3 is 10 amino acids. The CDR3 protein is CASPDTEAFF. The CDR3 coding sequence is TGTGCCAGCCCCGACACTGAAGCTTTCTTT.

The CDR3, as DNA: TGTGCCAGCTCACCGTCCCGGGACAGGGATGGCTACACCTTC. Amino acids: CASSPSRDRDGYTF. This chain connects TRBV18 to TRBJ1-2, with 9 nucleotides matching TRBD1. The CDR3 contains 14 residues. Germline V gene lookup returns CDR1 KGHSH and CDR2 LQKENI. The J segment lost 6 bases and the V segment lost 3 bases, leaving 5 bases of the junction unmatched. Based on the CDR3 plus reference TRBV18 and TRBJ1-2, the full variable domain is NAGVMQNPRHLVRRRGQEARLRCSPMKGHSHVYWYRQLPEEGLKFMVYLQKENIIDESGMPKERFSAEFPKEGPSILRIQQVVRGDSAAYFCASSPSRDRDGYTFGSGTRLTVV.

The gene calls are TRBV2 and TRBJ2-3, with 9 bases fitting TRBD2. Germline V gene sequence: CDR1 SNHLY, CDR2 FYNNEI. The V and J ends lost 6 bases and 3 bases, in that order; junction bases with no gene match: 13. The CDR3 extends over 17 amino acids. The CDR3 is CASRLGLLAGSTDTQYF. CDR3 DNA sequence: TGTGCCAGCAGGTTGGGGCTTCTAGCGGGGTCTACAGATACGCAGTATTTT.